This T cell receptor beta chain is from a study of post-analysis software for immune sequencing data. Background on the study: Recorded disease courses covered relapsing-remitting, secondary progressive and progressive-relapsing multiple sclerosis. Some patients had no subtype annotation. Study-level results: In patients, TRBV5-6, TRBV5-1 and TRBV20-1 belonged to roughly five TRBV segments found more frequently than in controls.

V shed 1 base and J shed 7 bases, with 8 bases lying between them. The germline V gene encodes CDR1 LGHNT and CDR2 FRNRAP. This CDR3 has 13 amino acids. Each TCR beta cDNA library carried unique molecular identifiers. Some 500,000 cDNA molecules were obtained per 1 to 10 million input T cells. TCRdb re-called the PCR reads with MiXCR, one entry per CDR3 protein. The data show 700,000 to 900,000 distinct CDR3 sequences, around 45% seen once. Points on this clonotype: Antigen specificity is unknown.

Sample: blood. The rearrangement joins TRBV12-5 to TRBJ2-1; unclear D gene. The TCR sequence derives from a girl under 18 with multiple sclerosis. The CDR3 DNA reads as TGTGCTAGTGGTTTGGCTTCACGAAATGAGCAGTTCTTC. Translated, it gives CASGLASRNEQFF.